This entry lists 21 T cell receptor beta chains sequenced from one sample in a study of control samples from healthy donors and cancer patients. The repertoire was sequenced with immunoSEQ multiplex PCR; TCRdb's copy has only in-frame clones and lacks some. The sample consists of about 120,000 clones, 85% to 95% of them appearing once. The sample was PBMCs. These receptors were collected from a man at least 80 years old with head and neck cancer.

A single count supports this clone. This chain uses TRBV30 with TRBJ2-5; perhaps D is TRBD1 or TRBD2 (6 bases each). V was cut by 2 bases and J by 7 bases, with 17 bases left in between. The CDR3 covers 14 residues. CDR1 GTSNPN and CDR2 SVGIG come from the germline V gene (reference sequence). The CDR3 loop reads CAWSLPSGGGTQYF. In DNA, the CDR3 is TGTGCCTGGAGTTTGCCCTCTGGAGGGGGGACCCAGTACTTC.

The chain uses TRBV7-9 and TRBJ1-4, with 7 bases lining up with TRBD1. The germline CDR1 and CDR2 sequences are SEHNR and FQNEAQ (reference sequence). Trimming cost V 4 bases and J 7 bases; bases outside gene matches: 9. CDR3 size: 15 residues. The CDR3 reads CASSSQTGRGEKLFF. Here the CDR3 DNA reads TGTGCCAGCAGCTCCCAGACAGGGCGCGGTGAAAAACTGTTTTTT.

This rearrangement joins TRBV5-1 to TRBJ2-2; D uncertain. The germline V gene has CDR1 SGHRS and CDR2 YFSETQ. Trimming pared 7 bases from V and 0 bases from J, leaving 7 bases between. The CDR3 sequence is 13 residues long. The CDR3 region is CASSGSNTGELFF. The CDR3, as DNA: TGCGCCAGCTCAGGCTCGAACACCGGGGAGCTGTTTTTT. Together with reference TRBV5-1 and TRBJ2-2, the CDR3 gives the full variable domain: KAGVTQTPRYLIKTRGQQVTLSCSPISGHRSVSWYQQTPGQGLQFLFEYFSETQRNKGNFPGRFSGRQFSNSRSEMNVSTLELGDSALYLCASSGSNTGELFFGEGSRLTVL.

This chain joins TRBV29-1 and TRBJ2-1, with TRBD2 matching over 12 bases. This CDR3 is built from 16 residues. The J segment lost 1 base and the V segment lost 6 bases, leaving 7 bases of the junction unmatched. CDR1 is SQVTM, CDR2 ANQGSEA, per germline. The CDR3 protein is CSVGGTSGSSYNEQFF. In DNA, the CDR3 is TGCAGCGTCGGAGGGACTAGCGGGTCTTCCTACAATGAGCAGTTCTTC.

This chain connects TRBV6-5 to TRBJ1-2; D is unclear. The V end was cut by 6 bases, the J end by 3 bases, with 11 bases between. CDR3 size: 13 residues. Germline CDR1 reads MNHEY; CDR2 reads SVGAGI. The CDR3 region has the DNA TGTGCCAGCAGGAAGGACTGGGACTATGGCTACACCTTC. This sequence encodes CASRKDWDYGYTF.

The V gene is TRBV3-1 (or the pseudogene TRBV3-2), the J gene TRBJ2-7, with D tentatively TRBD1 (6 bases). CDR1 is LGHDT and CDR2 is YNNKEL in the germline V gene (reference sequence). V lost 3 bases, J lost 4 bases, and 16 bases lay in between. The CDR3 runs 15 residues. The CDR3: CASSHESAGVYEQYF. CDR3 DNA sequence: TGTGCCAGCAGCCACGAATCGGCAGGGGTGTACGAGCAGTACTTC.

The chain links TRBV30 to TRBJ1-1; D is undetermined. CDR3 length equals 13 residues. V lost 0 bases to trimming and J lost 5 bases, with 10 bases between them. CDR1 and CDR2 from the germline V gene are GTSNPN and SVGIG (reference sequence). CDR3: CAWSVGRVTEAFF. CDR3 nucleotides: TGTGCCTGGAGTGTGGGAAGGGTTACTGAAGCTTTCTTT.

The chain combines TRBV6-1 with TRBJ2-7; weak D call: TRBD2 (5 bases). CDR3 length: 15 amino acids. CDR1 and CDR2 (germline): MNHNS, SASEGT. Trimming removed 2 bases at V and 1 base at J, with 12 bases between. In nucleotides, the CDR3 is TGTGCCAGCAGTGAATTCGGAGGAGGTTCCTACGAGCAGTACTTC. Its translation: CASSEFGGGSYEQYF.

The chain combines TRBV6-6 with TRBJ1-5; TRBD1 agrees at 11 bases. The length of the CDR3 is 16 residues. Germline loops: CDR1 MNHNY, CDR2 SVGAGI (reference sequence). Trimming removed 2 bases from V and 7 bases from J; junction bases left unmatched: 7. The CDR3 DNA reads TGTGCCAGCAGTTACCCGGGACAGGGGGAAAAACAGCCCCAGCATTTT. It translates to CASSYPGQGEKQPQHF.

The CDR3 sequence is CATSRDTGGNEKLFF. CDR3 DNA: TGTGCCACCAGCAGAGATACGGGGGGAAATGAAAAACTGTTTTTT. The gene calls are TRBV15 and TRBJ1-4; D possibly corresponds to TRBD1 (5 bases). This CDR3 is 15 amino acids long. Germline V CDR1 and CDR2: LNHNV, YYDKDF (reference sequence). Deletions cut 0 bases from V and 5 bases from J, with 10 bases between.

CDR3 in amino acids: CASSPHINYEQYF. The DNA of the CDR3 is TGTGCCAGCAGCCCCCACATCAACTACGAGCAGTACTTC. The genes are TRBV9 and TRBJ2-7, with D unresolved. The CDR3 loop spans 13 amino acids. The V and J ends lost 4 bases and 3 bases respectively, with 11 bases between them. The germline gives CDR1 SGDLS, CDR2 YYNGEE.

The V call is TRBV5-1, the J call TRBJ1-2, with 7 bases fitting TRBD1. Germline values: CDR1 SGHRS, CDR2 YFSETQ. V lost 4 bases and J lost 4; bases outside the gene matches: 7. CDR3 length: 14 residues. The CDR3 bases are TGCGCCAGCAGCGGAGCCGGGACAGTCTATGGCTACACCTTC. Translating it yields CASSGAGTVYGYTF.

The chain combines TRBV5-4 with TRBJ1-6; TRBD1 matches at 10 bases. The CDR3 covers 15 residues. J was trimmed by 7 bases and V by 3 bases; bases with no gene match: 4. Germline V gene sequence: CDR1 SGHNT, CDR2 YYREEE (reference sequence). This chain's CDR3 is CASSSPDRGNSPLHF. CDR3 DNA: TGTGCCAGCAGCTCGCCGGACAGGGGGAATTCACCCCTCCACTTT.

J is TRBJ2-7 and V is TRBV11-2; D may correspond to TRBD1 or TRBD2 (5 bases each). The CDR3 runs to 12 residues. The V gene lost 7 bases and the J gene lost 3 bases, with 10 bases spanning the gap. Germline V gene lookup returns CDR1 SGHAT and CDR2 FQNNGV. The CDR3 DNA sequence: TGTGCCAGCACCGCAGGGAGCTACGAGCAGTACTTC. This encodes CASTAGSYEQYF.

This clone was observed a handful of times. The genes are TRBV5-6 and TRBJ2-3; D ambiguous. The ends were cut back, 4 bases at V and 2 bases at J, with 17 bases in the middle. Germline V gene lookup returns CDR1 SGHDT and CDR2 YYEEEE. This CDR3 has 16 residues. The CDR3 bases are TGTGCCAGCAGCGGTAGTGGGTACCCGAACACAGATACGCAGTATTTT. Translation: CASSGSGYPNTDTQYF. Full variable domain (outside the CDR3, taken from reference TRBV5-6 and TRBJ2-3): DAGVTQSPTHLIKTRGQQVTLRCSPKSGHDTVSWYQQALGQGPQFIFQYYEEEERQRGNFPDRFSGHQFPNYSSELNVNALLLGDSALYLCASSGSGYPNTDTQYFGPGTRLTVL.

CDR3 sequence: CASSPQGVQYF. In DNA form, the CDR3 reads TGTGCCAGCAGCCCTCAGGGGGTGCAGTACTTC. The rearrangement uses TRBV7-9 and TRBJ2-7, with TRBD1 matching over 7 bases. V dropped 5 bases and J dropped 9; count of bases not matched to a gene: 4. CDR1 and CDR2 (germline): SEHNR, FQNEAQ (reference sequence). The CDR3 covers 11 residues.

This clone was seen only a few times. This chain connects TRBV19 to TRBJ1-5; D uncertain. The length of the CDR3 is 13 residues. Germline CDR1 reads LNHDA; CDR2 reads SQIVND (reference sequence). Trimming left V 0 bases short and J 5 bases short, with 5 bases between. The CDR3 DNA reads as TGTGCCAGTAGTATAGATGGGCATCAGCCCCAGCATTTT. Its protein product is CASSIDGHQPQHF.

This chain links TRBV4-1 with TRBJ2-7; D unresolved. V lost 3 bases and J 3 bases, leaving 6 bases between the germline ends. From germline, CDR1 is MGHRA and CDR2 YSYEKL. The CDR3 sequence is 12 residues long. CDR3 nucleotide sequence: TGCGCCAGCAGCCATGATGACTACGAGCAGTACTTC. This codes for CASSHDDYEQYF.

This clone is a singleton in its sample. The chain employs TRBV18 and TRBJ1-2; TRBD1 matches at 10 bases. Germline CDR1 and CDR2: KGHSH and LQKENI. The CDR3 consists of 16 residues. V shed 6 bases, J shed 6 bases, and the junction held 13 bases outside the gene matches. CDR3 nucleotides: TGTGCCAGCTCCCCGGGACAGGGGAACGTTTTGAATGGCTACACCTTC. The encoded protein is CASSPGQGNVLNGYTF.

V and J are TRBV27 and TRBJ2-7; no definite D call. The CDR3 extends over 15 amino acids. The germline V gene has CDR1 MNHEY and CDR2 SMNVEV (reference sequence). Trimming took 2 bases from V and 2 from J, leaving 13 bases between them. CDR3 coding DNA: TGTGCCAGCAGTTTAACGCCGCTACACCCCTACGAGCAGTACTTC. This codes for CASSLTPLHPYEQYF.

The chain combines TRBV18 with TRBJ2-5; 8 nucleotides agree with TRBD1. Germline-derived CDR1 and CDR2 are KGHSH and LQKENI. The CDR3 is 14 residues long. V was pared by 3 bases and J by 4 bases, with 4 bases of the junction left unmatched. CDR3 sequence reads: CASSPGRGRETQYF. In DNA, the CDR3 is TGTGCCAGCTCACCGGGCAGGGGGCGAGAGACCCAGTACTTC.